One and the same sample provided the 19 T cell receptor beta chains below, sequenced in a study of T cells in localized non-small cell lung cancer. The data were produced by immunoSEQ multiplex PCR, yet TCRdb's version contains in-frame clones alone and is incomplete. The sample contains 24,000 or so clones, less than 90% of which appear only once. The sample in question was peripheral blood, obtained before any cancer treatment. The receptors stem from a female donor older than 55 with stage I lung adenocarcinoma.

This clone was observed a few times. J is TRBJ2-7 and V is TRBV21-1. TRBV21-1 has pseudogene status. The CDR3 covers 15 residues. The CDR3 DNA reads as TGTGCCAGCAGCCTAAGGGGGACTCTCACCTACGAGCAGTACTTC. Its protein is CASSLRGTLTYEQYF.

The rearrangement uses TRBV2 and TRBJ1-6; D might be TRBD1 (5 bases). V lost 6 bases, J lost 8 bases, and 20 bases lay in between. The CDR3 runs 16 residues. Per the germline V gene, CDR1 is SNHLY and CDR2 is FYNNEI. CDR3 amino acids: CASRGGVSGGYSPLHF. CDR3 nucleotide sequence: TGTGCCAGCAGGGGGGGGGTATCAGGTGGTTATTCACCCCTCCACTTT.

The J gene is TRBJ2-7, the V gene TRBV30, with D possibly TRBD2 on 7 matching bases. V was pared by 5 bases and J by 5 bases, with 16 bases between. Germline CDR1 GTSNPN, CDR2 SVGIG (reference sequence). This CDR3 contains 13 residues. The CDR3 here is CAWGGAGMHEQYF. The CDR3 DNA reads as TGTGCCTGGGGGGGGGCAGGGATGCACGAGCAGTACTTC. The whole variable domain, filled in from reference TRBV30 and TRBJ2-7, reads SQTIHQWPATLVQPVGSPLSLECTVEGTSNPNLYWYRQAAGRGLQLLFYSVGIGQISSEVPQNLSASRPQDRQFILSSKKLLLSDSGFYLCAWGGAGMHEQYFGPGTRLTVT.

V usage is TRBV7-6 and J usage is TRBJ1-1, with 7 bases identical to TRBD1. The V segment lost 4 bases and the J segment 8 bases; nucleotides outside the gene matches: 4. CDR1 and CDR2 from the germline V gene are SGHVS and FNYEAQ. This CDR3 has 12 amino acids. CDR3 sequence (DNA): TGTGCCAGCAGCTCTCTAGGGGGCGAAGCTTTCTTT. This translates into CASSSLGGEAFF.

In DNA, the CDR3 is TGTGCCAGTAGTAGGGGAGGGTACCAGCCCCAGCATTTT. Its translation: CASSRGGYQPQHF. The chain carries TRBV19 and TRBJ1-5; the D is unclear. The CDR3 length is 13 residues. CDR1 is LNHDA and CDR2 is SQIVND in the germline V gene (reference sequence). The V and J ends lost 4 bases and 7 bases respectively, with 11 bases between them.

About this clone: A read error may produce the germline difference seen at one junction end. The same CDR3 is also encoded by other DNA sequences in this sample. The J gene is TRBJ1-1, the V gene TRBV28; D is unclear. The CDR3 has 14 residues. Per the germline V gene, CDR1 is MDHEN and CDR2 is SYDVKM. CDR3 sequence reads: CASIKTFTNTEAFF. In nucleotides, the CDR3 is TGCGCCAGCATTAAGACCTTTACGAACACTGAAGCTTTCTTT.

J is TRBJ2-1 and V is TRBV11-3; 7 bases align to TRBD1. The V segment lost 6 bases and the J segment 6 bases; nucleotides outside the gene matches: 11. The CDR3 runs to 15 residues. Germline CDR1 is SGHNT and CDR2 is YENEEA. The CDR3 loop is CASSHGTDFSNEQFF. As DNA, the CDR3 is TGTGCCAGCAGTCACGGGACAGACTTTTCCAATGAGCAGTTCTTC. The entire variable domain, with the rest obtained from reference TRBV11-3 and TRBJ2-1, is as follows: EAGVVQSPRYKIIEKKQPVAFWCNPISGHNTLYWYLQNLGQGPELLIRYENEEAVDDSQLPKDRFSAERLKGVDSTLKIQPAELGDSAVYLCASSHGTDFSNEQFFGPGTRLTVL.

This clone was detected only once. The V and J genes are TRBV19 and TRBJ1-1; D might be TRBD1 (6 bases). V was pared by 5 bases and J by 11 bases, with 21 bases between. CDR3 length: 14 residues. From germline, CDR1 is LNHDA and CDR2 SQIVND (reference sequence). This CDR3 reads CASSPRRGDGMAFF. CDR3 DNA: TGTGCCAGTAGTCCTAGGAGGGGGGACGGGATGGCTTTCTTT.

The chain uses TRBV15 and TRBJ2-2; 11 bases agree with TRBD1. This CDR3 has 16 amino acids. Germline V lookup: CDR1 LNHNV, CDR2 YYDKDF (reference sequence). The junction had 5 bases not matched to a gene; V was cut back by 1 base and J by 7 bases. CDR3 nucleotides: TGTGCCACCAGCAGAGCCGGGACAGGGGGGTTCGGGGAGCTGTTTTTT. It yields the protein CATSRAGTGGFGELFF.

This sequence joins TRBV9 and TRBJ2-5; 9 bases line up with TRBD1. Germline lookup yields CDR1 SGDLS and CDR2 YYNGEE. The CDR3 spans 15 residues. V shed 7 bases and J 2 bases; nucleotides not matched to a gene: 9. The CDR3 sequence is CASGMTGGYQETQYF. The CDR3 bases are TGTGCCAGCGGCATGACAGGGGGTTATCAAGAGACCCAGTACTTC.

This chain links TRBV18 with TRBJ2-1; TRBD2 agrees at 15 bases. The V gene's germline CDR1 is KGHSH and CDR2 LQKENI. The V segment lost 3 bases and the J segment 6 bases; nucleotides outside the gene matches: 0. The CDR3 has 15 amino acids. The CDR3 region has the DNA TGTGCCAGCTCACCGGGACTAGCGGGAGGCAATGAGCAGTTCTTC. Its protein is CASSPGLAGGNEQFF.

The chain recombines TRBV28 with TRBJ2-7; 10 nucleotides match TRBD2. The CDR3 runs 15 residues. Per the germline V gene, CDR1 is MDHEN and CDR2 is SYDVKM. After removal of 6 bases from V and 5 bases from J, the junction contained 10 bases not matched to a gene. The CDR3 nucleotides are TGTGCCAGCAGCCGCCCCGGGACTAGCGTCCACGAGCAGTACTTC. It yields the protein CASSRPGTSVHEQYF.

The rearrangement links TRBV10-2 to TRBJ2-5; 14 positions agree with TRBD2. The J call may be incorrect, as the DNA end agrees better with TRBJ2-7. Germline CDR1 and CDR2: WSHSY and SAAADI. This CDR3 is 13 amino acids long. This CDR3 is CASHGTSGSEQYF. CDR3 DNA: TGCGCCAGCCATGGGACTAGCGGGAGCGAGCAGTACTTC.

V usage is TRBV6-1 and J usage is TRBJ2-3; D is undetermined. V lost 0 bases to trimming and J lost 8 bases, with 15 bases between them. Per germline, CDR1 MNHNS and CDR2 SASEGT. This CDR3 comprises 15 residues. The CDR3 DNA reads TGTGCCAGCAGTGAAGCCGTCCCCCCCCGCGGTACGCAGTATTTT. The encoded protein is CASSEAVPPRGTQYF.

The rearrangement uses TRBV18 and TRBJ1-4; D perhaps matches TRBD1 (5 bases). The CDR3 consists of 15 residues. The V and J ends lost 2 bases and 3 bases respectively, with 10 bases between them. Germline V gene data show CDR1 as KGHSH and CDR2 as LQKENI. DNA for the CDR3: TGTGCCAGCTCACCAAACGACAGCGCTAATGAAAAACTGTTTTTT. This translates into CASSPNDSANEKLFF.

The chain links TRBV25-1 to TRBJ2-2, with D possibly matching TRBD1 (5 bases). The germline CDR1 and CDR2 sequences are MGHDK and SYGVNS. This CDR3 is 15 amino acids long. Deletions cut 5 bases from V and 0 bases from J, with 10 bases between. CDR3 bases: TGTGCCAGCAGTCCAGGGTCCACGAACACCGGGGAGCTGTTTTTT. Translating gives CASSPGSTNTGELFF.

The chain couples TRBV5-4 to TRBJ2-3; 13 bases fit TRBD2. Trimming at V came to 4 bases and at J to 8 bases, leaving 13 bases not matched to a gene. CDR3 length equals 17 residues. Germline lookup yields CDR1 SGHNT and CDR2 YYREEE (reference sequence). In DNA, the CDR3 is TGTGCCAGCAGCCCAAGGACTAGCGGGAGCTACCCGGGTACGCAGTATTTT. It yields the protein CASSPRTSGSYPGTQYF.

The gene calls are TRBV7-9 and TRBJ1-4; maybe TRBD1 (6 bases). CDR1 is SEHNR and CDR2 is FQNEAQ in the germline V gene (reference sequence). V was clipped by 5 bases and J by 2 bases, with 21 bases between them. This CDR3 contains 18 residues. Here the CDR3 DNA reads TGTGCCAGCAGCAGGGGGACCGGGGGCGGGTCCACTAATGAAAAACTGTTTTTT. This translates into CASSRGTGGGSTNEKLFF.

This chain connects TRBV7-2 to TRBJ1-1; D not resolved. CDR3 length: 13 amino acids. Germline-derived CDR1 and CDR2 are SGHTA and FQGNSA. The V end was cut by 1 base, the J end by 6 bases, with 9 bases between. The DNA for the CDR3 is TGTGCCAGCAGCTTAGGGATCCGCGCTGAAGCTTTCTTT. Residues: CASSLGIRAEAFF.